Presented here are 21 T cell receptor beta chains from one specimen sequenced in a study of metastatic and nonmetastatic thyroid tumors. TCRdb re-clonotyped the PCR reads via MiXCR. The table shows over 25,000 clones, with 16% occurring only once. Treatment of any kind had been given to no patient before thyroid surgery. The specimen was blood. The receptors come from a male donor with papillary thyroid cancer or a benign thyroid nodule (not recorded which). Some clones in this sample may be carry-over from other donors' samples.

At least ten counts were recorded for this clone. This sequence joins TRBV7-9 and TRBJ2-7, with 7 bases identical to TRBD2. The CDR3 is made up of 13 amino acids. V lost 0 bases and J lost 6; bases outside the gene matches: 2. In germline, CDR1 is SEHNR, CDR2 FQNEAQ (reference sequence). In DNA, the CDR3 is TGTGCCAGCAGCTTAGCGGGAGGGCCCGAGCAGTACTTC. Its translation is CASSLAGGPEQYF.

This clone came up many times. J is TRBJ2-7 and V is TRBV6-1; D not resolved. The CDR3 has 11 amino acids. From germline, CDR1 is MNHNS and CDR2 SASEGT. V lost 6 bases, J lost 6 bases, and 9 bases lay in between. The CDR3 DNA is TGTGCCAGCAGACTCGGAGTCGAGCAGTACTTC. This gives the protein CASRLGVEQYF.

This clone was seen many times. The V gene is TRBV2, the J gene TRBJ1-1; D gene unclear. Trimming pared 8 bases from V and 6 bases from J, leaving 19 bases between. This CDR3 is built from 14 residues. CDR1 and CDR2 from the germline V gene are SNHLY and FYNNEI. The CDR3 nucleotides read TGTGCCAGCCACAAAGGGTACGGTGGCTCTGAAGCTTTCTTT. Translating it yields CASHKGYGGSEAFF.

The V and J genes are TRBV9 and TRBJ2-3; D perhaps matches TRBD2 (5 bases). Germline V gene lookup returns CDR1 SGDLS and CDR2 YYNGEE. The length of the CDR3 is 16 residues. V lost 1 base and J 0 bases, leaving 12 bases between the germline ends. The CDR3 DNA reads TGTGCCAGCAGCGTAAAACCGGCGGGTAGCACAGATACGCAGTATTTT. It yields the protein CASSVKPAGSTDTQYF.

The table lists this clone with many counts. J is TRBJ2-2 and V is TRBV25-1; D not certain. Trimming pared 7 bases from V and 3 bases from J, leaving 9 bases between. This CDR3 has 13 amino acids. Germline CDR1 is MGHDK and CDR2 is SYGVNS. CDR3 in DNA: TGTGCCAGCAAAAGGGAAGACACCGGGGAGCTGTTTTTT. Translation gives CASKREDTGELFF.

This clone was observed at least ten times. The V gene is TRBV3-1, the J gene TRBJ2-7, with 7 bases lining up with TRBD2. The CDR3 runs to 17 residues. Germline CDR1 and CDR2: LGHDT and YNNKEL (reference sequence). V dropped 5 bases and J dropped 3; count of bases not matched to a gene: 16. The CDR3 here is CASSNLYSGTFRYEQYF. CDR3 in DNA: TGTGCCAGCAGCAACCTCTACAGCGGGACCTTCCGCTACGAGCAGTACTTC.

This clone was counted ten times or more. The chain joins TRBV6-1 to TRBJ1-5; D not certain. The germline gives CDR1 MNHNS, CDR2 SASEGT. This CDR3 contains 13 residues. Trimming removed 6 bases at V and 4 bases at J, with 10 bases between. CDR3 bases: TGTGCCAGCAGCGCGACGGTGAATCAGCCCCAGCATTTT. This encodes CASSATVNQPQHF.

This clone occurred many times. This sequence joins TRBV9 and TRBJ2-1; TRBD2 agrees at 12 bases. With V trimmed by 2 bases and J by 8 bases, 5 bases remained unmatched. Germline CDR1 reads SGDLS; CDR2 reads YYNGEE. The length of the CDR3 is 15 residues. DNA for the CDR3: TGTGCCAGCAGCGTCCGACTAGCGGGAGTCTATGAGCAGTTCTTC. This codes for CASSVRLAGVYEQFF. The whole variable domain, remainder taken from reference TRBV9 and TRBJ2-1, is DSGVTQTPKHLITATGQRVTLRCSPRSGDLSVYWYQQSLDQGLQFLIQYYNGEERAKGNILERFSAQQFPDLHSELNLSSLELGDSALYFCASSVRLAGVYEQFFGPGTRLTVL.

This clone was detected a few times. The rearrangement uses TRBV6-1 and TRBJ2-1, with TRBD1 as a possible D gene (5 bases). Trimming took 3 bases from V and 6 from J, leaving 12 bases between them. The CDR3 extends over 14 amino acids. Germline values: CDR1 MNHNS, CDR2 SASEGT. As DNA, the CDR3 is TGTGCCAGCAGTGAGGCCTTAGGGGCCAATGAGCAGTTCTTC. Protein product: CASSEALGANEQFF.

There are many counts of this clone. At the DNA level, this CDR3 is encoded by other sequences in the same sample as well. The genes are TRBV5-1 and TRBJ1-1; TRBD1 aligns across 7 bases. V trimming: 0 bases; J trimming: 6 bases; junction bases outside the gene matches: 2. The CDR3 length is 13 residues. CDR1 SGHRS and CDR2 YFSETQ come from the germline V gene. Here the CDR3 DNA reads TGCGCCAGCAGCTTGGAAGGGGGCCCTGAAGCTTTCTTT. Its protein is CASSLEGGPEAFF.

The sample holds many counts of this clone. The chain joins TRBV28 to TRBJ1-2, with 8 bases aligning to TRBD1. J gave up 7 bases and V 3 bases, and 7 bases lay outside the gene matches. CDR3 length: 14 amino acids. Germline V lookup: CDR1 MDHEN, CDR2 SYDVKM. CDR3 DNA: TGTGCCAGCAGTTTTCAGGGGGCCGTGGGTGGCTACACCTTC. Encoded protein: CASSFQGAVGGYTF.

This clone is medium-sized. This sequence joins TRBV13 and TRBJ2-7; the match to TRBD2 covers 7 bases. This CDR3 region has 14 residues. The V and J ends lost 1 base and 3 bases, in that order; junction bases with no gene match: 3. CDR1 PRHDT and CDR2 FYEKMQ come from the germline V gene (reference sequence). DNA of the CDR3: TGTGCCAGCAGCTTAGTGGCTAGCGGCTACGAGCAGTACTTC. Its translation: CASSLVASGYEQYF.

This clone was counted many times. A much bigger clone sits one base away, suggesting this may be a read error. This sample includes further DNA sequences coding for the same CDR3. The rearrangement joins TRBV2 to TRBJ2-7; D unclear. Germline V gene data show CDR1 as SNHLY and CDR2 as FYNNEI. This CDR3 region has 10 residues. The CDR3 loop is CASRQYEQYF. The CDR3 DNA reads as TGTGCCAGCAGGCAATACGAGCAGTACTTT.

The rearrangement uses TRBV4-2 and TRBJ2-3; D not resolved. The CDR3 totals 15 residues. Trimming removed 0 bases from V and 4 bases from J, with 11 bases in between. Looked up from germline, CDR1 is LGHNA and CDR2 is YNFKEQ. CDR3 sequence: CASSQDRVSADTQYF. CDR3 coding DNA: TGTGCCAGCAGCCAAGATCGAGTATCCGCAGATACGCAGTATTTT.

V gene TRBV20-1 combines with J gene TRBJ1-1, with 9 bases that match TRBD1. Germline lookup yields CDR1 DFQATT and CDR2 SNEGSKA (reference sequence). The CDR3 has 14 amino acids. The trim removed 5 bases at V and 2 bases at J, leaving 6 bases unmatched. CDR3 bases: TGCAGTGCTCGGACAGGGGTCAGTAACACTGAAGCTTTCTTT. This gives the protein CSARTGVSNTEAFF.

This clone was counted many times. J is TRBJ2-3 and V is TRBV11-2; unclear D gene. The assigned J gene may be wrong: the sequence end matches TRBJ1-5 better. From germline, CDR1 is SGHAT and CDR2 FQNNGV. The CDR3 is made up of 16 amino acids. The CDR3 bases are TGTGCCAGCAGCCCTCAAGCGGGAGGCTCTGCAGATACGCAGCATTTT. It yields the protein CASSPQAGGSADTQHF.

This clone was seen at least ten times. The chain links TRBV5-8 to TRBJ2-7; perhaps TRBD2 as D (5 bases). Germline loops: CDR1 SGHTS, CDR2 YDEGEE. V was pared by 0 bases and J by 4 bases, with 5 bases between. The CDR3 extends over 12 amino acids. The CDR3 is CASSLGGYEQYF. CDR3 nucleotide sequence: TGTGCCAGCAGCTTGGGAGGGTACGAGCAGTACTTC.

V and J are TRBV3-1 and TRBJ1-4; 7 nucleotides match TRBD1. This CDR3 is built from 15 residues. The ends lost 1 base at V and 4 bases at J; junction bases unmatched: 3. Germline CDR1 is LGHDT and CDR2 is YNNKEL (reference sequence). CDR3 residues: CASSQAGQHNEKLFF. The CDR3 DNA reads TGTGCCAGCAGCCAAGCGGGACAGCATAATGAAAAACTGTTTTTT.

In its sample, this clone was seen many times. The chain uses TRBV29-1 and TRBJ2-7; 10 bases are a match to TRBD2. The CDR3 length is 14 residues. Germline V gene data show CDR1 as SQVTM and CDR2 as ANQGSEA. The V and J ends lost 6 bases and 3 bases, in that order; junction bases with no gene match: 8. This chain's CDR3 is CSVAGTSENYEQYF. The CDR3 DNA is TGCAGCGTCGCCGGGACTAGCGAGAACTACGAGCAGTACTTC.

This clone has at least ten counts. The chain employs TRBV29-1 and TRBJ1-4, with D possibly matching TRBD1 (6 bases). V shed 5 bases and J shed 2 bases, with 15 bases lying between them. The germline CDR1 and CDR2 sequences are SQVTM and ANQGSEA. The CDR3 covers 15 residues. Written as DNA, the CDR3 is TGCAGCGTTACGATGCAGACAGGCACTAATGAAAAACTGTTTTTT. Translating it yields CSVTMQTGTNEKLFF. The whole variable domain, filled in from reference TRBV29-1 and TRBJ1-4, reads SAVISQKPSRDICQRGTSLTIQCQVDSQVTMMFWYRQQPGQSLTLIATANQGSEATYESGFVIDKFPISRPNLTFSTLTVSNMSPEDSSIYLCSVTMQTGTNEKLFFGSGTQLSVL.

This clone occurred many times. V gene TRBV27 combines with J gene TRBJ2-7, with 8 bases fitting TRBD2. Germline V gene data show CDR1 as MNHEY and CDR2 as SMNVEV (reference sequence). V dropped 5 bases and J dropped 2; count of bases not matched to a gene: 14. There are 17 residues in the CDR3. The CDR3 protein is CASSHLDQREIPYEQYF. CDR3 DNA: TGTGCCAGCAGTCATCTTGATCAGCGGGAGATTCCCTACGAGCAGTACTTC.